The sequence of this T cell receptor (beta chain) was determined in a study of blood T cell repertoires in COVID-19. About the research overall: Acute and convalescent COVID-19 samples came from the United States, Italy and Spain. Sources were T cells, B-cell-depleted T cells, or PBMCs; the material itself was cDNA or gDNA.

Study processing details: Amplification from reference gene primers served as the basis for estimated nucleated cell counts. Sequencing used immunoSEQ multiplex PCR; TCRdb keeps in-frame clones, though not all of them. That table is the source of V, J and clone size, and D and trimming were worked out from the DNA. The sample includes roughly 200,000 clones, less than 90% seen only once; the top ten take more than 4%. This CDR3 contains 14 residues. Per the germline V gene, CDR1 is LNHDA and CDR2 is SQIVND (reference sequence). V shed 4 bases, J shed 5 bases, and the junction held 6 bases outside the gene matches.

Sequenced sample: PBMCs or T cells enriched from blood (not recorded which). The V call is TRBV19, the J call TRBJ2-7, with 9 bases that match TRBD2. The TCR sequence derives from a woman under 40 who had been exposed to COVID-19. The CDR3: CASSNLAGMNEQYF. Written as DNA, the CDR3 is TGTGCCAGTAGTAACCTAGCGGGGATGAACGAGCAGTACTTC.